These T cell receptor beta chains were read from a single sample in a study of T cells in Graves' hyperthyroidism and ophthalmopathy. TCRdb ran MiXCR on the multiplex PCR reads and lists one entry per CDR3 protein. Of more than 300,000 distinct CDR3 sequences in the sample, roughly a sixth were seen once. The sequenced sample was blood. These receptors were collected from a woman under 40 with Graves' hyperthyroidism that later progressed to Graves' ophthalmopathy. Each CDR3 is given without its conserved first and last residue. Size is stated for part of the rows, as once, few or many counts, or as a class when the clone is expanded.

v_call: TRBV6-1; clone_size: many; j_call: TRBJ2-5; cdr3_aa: ASSPLKRETQY
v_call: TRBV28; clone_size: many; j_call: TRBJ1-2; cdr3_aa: ASSFGGGYGYT
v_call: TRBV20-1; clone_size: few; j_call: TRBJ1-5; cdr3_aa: SAPGEVGDQPQH
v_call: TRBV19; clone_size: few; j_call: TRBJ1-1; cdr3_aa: ASSISSGSVTEAF
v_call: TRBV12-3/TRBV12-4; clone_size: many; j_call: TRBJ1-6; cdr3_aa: ASSLARTGGSPLH
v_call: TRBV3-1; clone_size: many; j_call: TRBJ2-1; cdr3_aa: ASSQGIGQGPYTYNEQF
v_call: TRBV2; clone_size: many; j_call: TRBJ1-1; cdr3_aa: ASSGQVNTEAF
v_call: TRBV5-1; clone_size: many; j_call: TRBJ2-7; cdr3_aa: ASSPQPGQGSYEQY
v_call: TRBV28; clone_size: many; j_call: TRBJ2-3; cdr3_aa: ASSQIGVGTDTQY
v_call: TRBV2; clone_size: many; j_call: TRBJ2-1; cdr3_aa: ASGGGSVYNEQF
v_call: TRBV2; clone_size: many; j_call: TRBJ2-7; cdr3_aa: ASSEDRVNYEQY
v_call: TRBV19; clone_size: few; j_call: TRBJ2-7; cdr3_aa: ASSLEGTGYEQY
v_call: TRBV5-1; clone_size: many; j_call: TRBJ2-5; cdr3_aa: ASSLGLQETQY
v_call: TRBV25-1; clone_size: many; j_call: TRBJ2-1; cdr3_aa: ASSESATGPYNEQF
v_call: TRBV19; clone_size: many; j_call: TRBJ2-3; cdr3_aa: ASSIYGATHTDTQY
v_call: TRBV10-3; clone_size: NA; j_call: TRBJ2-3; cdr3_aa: ASQGTSGGSTDTQY
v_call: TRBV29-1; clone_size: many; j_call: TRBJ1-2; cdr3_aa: SVGGTEDGYT
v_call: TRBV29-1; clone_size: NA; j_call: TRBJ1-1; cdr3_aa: STVDRGLNGAF
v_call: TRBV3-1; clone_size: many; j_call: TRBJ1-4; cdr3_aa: ASSQPGRGEKLF
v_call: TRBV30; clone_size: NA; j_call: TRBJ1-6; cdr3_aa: AWGSSSPLH
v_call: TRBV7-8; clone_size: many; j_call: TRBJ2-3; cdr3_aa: ASSRPRVSGSGDTQY
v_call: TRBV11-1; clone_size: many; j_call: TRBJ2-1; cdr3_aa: ASSQDRASYNEQF
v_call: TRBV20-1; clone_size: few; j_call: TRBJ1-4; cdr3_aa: SARDGVEREKLF
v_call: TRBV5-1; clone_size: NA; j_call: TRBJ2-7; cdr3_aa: ASPRRGHSYEQY
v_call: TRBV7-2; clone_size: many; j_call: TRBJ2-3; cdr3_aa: ASSSSKGLGTDTQY
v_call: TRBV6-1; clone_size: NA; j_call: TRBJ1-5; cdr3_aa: ASSSSGESNQPQH
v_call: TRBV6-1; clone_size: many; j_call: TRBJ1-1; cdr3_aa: ASNSQGTPVMNTEAF
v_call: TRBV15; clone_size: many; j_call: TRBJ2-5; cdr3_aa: ATGTAVLGETQY
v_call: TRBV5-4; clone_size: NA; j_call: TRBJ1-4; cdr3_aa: ASSPAGLNEKLF
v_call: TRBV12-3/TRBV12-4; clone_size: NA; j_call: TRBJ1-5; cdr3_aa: ASTLGLQPQH
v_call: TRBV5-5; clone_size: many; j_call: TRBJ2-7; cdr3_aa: ASSLYGTSGLYEQY
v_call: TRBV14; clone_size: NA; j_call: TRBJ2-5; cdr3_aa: ASSQGAVQY
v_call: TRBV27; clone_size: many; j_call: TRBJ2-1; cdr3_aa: ASSLIDGSYNEQF
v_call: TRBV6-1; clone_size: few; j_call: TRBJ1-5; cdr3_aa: ASSTRAGLQPQH
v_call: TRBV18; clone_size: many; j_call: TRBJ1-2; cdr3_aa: ASSPAGQSNYGYT
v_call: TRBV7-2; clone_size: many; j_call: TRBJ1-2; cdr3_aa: ASSFGGGGYGYT
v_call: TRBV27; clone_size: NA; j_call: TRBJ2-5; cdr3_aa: ASSLYAGVEETQY
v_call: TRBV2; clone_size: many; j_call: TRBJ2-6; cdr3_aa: ASASGASVLT
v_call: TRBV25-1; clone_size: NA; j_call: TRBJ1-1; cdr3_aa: ASTYRGNREYTEAF
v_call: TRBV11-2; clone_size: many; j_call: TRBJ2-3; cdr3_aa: ASSVRGGQGKRTDTQY
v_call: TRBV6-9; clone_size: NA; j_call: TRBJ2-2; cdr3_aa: ASSYLRHRRGELF
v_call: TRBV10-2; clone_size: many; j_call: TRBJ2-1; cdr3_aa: ASSEGTYNEQF
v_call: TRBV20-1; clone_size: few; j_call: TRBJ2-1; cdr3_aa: SASNSGGALVQF
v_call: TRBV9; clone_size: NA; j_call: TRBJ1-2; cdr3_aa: ASSVTGGSYGYT
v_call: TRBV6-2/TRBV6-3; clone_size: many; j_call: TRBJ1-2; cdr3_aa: ASRGPTNYGYT
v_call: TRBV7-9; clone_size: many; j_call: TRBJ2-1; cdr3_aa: ASSSRSGRPYNEQF
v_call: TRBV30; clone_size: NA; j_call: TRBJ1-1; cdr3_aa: AWRQYFSTEAF
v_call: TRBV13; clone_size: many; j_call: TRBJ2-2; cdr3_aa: ASSLGGRTNTGELF
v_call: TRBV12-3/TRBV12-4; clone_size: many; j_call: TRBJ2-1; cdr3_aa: ASSFSPNEQF
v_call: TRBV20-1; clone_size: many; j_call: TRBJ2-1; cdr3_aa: SARLAVNSYNEQF
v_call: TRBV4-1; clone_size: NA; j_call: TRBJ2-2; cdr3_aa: ASSQGTSQAGELF
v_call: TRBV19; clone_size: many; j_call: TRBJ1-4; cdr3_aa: ASSAPGATNEKLF
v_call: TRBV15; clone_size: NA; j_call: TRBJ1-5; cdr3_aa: ATSRGGTVDQPQH
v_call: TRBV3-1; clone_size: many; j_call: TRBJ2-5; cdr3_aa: ASSHLAGRETQY
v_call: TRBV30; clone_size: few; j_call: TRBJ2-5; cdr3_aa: AWGREETQY